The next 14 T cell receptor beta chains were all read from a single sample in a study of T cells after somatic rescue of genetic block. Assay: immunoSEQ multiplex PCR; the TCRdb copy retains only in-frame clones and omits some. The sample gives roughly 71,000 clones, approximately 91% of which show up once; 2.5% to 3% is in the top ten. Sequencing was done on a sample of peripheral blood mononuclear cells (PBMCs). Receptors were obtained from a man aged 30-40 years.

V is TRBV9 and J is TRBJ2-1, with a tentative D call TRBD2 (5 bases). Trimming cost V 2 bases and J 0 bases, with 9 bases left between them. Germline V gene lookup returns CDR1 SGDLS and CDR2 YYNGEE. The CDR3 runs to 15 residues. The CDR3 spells CASSVSGSSYNEQFF. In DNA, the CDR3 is TGTGCCAGCAGCGTGAGCGGTAGCTCCTACAATGAGCAGTTCTTC.

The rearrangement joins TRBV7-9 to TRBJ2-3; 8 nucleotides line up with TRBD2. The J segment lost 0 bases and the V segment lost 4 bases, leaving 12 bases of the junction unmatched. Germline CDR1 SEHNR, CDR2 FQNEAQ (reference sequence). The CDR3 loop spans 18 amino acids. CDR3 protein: CASSSNLQGLVSTDTQYF. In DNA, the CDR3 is TGTGCCAGCAGCTCCAACCTCCAGGGACTAGTTAGCACAGATACGCAGTATTTT.

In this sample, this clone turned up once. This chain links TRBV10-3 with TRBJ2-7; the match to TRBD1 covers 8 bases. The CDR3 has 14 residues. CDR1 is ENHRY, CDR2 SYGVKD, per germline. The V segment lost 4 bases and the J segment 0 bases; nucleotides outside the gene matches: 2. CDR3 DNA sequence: TGTGCCATCAGTGTGACAGGGGCCTCCTACGAGCAGTACTTC. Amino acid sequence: CAISVTGASYEQYF.

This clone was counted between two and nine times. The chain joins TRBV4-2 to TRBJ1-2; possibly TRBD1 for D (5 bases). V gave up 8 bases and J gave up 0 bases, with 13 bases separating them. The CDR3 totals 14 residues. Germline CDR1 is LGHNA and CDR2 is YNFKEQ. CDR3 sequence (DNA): TGTGCCAGCGGTAGGACGGGGGCTAACTATGGCTACACCTTC. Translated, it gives CASGRTGANYGYTF.

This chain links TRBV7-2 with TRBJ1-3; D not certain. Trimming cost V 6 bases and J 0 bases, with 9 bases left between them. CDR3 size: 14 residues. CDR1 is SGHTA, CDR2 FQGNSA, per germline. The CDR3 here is CASSQQISGNTIYF. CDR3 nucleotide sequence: TGTGCCAGCAGTCAACAGATCTCTGGAAACACCATATATTTT.

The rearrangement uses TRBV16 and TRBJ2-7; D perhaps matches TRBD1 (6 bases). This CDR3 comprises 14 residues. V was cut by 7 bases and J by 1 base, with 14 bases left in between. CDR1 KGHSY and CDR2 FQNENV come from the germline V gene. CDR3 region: CASKTTQGSYEQYF. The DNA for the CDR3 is TGTGCCAGCAAGACTACCCAGGGGTCCTACGAGCAGTACTTC. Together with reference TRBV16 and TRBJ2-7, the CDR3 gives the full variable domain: GEEVAQTPKHLVRGEGQKAKLYCAPIKGHSYVFWYQQVLKNEFKFLISFQNENVFDETGMPKERFSAKCLPNSPCSLEIQATKLEDSAVYFCASKTTQGSYEQYFGPGTRLTVT.

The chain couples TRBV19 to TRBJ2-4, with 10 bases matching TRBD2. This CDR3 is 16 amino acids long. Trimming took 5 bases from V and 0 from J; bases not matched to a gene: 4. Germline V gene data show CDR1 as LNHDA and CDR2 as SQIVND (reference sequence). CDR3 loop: CASSPLAGVAKNIQYF. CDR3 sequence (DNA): TGTGCCAGTAGTCCCCTAGCGGGGGTAGCCAAAAACATTCAGTACTTC.

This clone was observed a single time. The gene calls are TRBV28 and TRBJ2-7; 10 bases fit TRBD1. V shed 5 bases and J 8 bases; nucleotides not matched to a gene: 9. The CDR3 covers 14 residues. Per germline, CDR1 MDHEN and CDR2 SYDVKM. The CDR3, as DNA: TGTGCCAGCAGTCCGTCCCGGGACAGGGGCCAGCAGTACTTC. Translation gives CASSPSRDRGQQYF.

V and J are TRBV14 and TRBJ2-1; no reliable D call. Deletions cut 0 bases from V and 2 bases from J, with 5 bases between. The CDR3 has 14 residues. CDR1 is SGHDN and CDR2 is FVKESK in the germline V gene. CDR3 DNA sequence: TGTGCCAGCAGCCAAGAGGGGACCTACAATGAGCAGTTCTTC. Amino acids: CASSQEGTYNEQFF.

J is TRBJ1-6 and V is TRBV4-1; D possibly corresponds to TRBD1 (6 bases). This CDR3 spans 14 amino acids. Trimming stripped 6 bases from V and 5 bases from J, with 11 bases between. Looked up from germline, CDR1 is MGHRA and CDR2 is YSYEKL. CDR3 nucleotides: TGCGCCAGCAGGCGCACAGGGAATAATTCACCCCTCCACTTT. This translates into CASRRTGNNSPLHF.

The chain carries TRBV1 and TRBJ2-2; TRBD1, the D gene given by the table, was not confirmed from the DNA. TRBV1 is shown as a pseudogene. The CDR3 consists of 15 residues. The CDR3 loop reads CTSSQEAPITGELFF. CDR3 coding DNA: TGCACCAGCAGCCAAGAGGCTCCAATCACCGGGGAGCTGTTTTTT.

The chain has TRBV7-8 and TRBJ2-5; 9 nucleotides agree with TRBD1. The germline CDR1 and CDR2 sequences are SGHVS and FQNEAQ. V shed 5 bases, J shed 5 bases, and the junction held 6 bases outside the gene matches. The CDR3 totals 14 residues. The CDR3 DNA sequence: TGTGCCAGCAGCCCTAACAGGGGGCTGGAGACCCAGTACTTC. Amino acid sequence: CASSPNRGLETQYF. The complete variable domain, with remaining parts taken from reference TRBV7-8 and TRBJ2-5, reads GAGVSQSPRYKVAKRGQDVALRCDPISGHVSLFWYQQALGQGPEFLTYFQNEAQLDKSGLPSDRFFAERPEGSVSTLKIQRTQQEDSAVYLCASSPNRGLETQYFGPGTRLLVL.

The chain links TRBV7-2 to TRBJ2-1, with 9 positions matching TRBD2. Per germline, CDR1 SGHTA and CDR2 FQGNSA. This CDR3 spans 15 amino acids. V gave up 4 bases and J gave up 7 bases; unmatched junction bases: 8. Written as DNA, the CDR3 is TGTGCCAGCAGCTCAGTAGCGGGAGCCTGGAATGAGCAGTTCTTC. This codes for CASSSVAGAWNEQFF. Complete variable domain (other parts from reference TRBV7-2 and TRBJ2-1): GAGVSQSPSNKVTEKGKDVELRCDPISGHTALYWYRQSLGQGLEFLIYFQGNSAPDKSGLPSDRFSAERTGGSVSTLTIQRTQQEDSAVYLCASSSVAGAWNEQFFGPGTRLTVL.

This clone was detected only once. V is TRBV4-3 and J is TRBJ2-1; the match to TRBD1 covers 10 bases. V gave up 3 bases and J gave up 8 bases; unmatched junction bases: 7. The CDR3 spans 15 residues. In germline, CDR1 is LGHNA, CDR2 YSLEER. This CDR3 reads CASSQRDRGGDEQFF. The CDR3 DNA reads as TGCGCCAGCAGCCAGAGGGACAGGGGCGGGGATGAGCAGTTCTTC.